The clone carrying this T cell receptor (beta chain) appeared many times. Its antigen is unidentified. Individual cDNA molecules received unique molecular identifiers. Each CDR3 protein gets one entry after TCRdb re-called the 5' RACE reads with MiXCR. The data show tens of thousands of distinct CDR3 sequences, 9.3% seen once. These data belong to a study of early T cells in non-severe SARS-CoV-2 infection. Overall study: Chains from this unsorted whole-blood bulk RNA could not be paired.

General observations from the study: Private and CD4 specificities were missed by VDJdb matching, skewed to anti-spike CD8.

This clonotype was obtained from an adult who was a healthcare worker with PCR-confirmed SARS-CoV-2 infection or an uninfected control (not recorded which). Sequencing input: whole blood.

CDR3: CASSSGLAGYNEQFF. CDR3 DNA sequence: TGTGCCAGCAGCTCCGGACTAGCGGGTTACAATGAGCAGTTCTTC. The chain recombines TRBV7-3 with TRBJ2-1; 11 nucleotides agree with TRBD2. V shed 4 bases and J 4 bases; nucleotides not matched to a gene: 3. Per germline, CDR1 SGHTA and CDR2 FQGTGA. This CDR3 spans 15 amino acids.